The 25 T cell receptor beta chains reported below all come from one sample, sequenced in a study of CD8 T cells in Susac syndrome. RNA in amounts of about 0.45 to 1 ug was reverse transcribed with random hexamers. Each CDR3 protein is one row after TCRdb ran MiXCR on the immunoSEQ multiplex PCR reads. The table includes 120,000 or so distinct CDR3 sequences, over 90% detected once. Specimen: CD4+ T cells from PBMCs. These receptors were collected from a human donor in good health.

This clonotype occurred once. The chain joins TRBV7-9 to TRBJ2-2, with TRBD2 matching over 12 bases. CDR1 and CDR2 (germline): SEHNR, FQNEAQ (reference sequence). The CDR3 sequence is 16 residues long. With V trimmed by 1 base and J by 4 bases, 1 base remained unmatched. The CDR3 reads CASSLGLAGATGELFF. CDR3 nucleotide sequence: TGTGCCAGCAGCTTAGGACTAGCGGGAGCCACCGGGGAGCTGTTTTTT.

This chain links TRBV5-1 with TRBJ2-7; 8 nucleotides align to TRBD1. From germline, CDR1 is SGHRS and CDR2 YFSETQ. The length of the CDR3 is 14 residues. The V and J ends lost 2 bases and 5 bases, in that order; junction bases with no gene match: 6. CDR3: CASSLRTGPDEQYF. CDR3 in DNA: TGCGCCAGCAGCTTAAGGACAGGGCCGGACGAGCAGTACTTC.

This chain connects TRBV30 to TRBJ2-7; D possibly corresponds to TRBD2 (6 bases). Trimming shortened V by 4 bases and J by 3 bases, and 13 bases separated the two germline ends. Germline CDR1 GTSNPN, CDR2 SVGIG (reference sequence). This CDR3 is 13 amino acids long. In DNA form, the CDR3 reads TGTGCCTGGACAGGGAGGATTAGCTACGAGCAGTACTTC. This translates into CAWTGRISYEQYF.

The CDR3, as DNA: TGTGCCAGTAGTATAGCCACGGGACTAGCCTACAATGAGCAGTTCTTC. Translated: CASSIATGLAYNEQFF. This chain joins TRBV19 and TRBJ2-1, with 8 nucleotides matching TRBD2. The CDR3 totals 16 residues. V was clipped by 1 base and J by 2 bases; unmatched bases: 4. CDR1 and CDR2 (germline): LNHDA, SQIVND (reference sequence). The full variable domain, rest sourced from reference TRBV19 and TRBJ2-1, is DGGITQSPKYLFRKEGQNVTLSCEQNLNHDAMYWYRQDPGQGLRLIYYSQIVNDFQKGDIAEGYSVSREKKESFPLTVTSAQKNPTAFYLCASSIATGLAYNEQFFGPGTRLTVL.

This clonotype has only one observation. The CDR3 here is CATQPGQGTSYEQYF. CDR3 in DNA: TGTGCCACTCAACCGGGACAGGGTACCTCCTACGAGCAGTACTTC. The chain recombines TRBV6-5 with TRBJ2-7, with TRBD1 matching 9 bases. The CDR3 totals 15 residues. The V and J ends lost 10 bases and 0 bases, in that order; junction bases with no gene match: 10. Germline values: CDR1 MNHEY, CDR2 SVGAGI.

The CDR3 loop reads CASSFLGTGNTEAFF. The DNA for the CDR3 is TGTGCCAGCAGTTTTCTGGGGACGGGGAACACTGAAGCTTTCTTT. The chain links TRBV28 to TRBJ1-1, with a tentative D call TRBD1 (5 bases). Germline lookup yields CDR1 MDHEN and CDR2 SYDVKM. V lost 3 bases to trimming and J lost 1 base, with 12 bases between them. The CDR3 contains 15 residues.

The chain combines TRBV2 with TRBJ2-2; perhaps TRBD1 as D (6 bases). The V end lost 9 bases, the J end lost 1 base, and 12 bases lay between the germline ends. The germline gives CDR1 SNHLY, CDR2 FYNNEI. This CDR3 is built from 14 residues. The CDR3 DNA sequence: TGTGCCAGAGGGGAGACAGGGAACACCGGGGAGCTGTTTTTT. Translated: CARGETGNTGELFF.

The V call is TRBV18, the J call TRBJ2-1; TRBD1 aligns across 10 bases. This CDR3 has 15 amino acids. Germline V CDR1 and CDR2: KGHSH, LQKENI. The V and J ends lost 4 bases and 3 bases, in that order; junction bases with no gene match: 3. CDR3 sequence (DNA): TGTGCCAGCTCACGCGGGACAGGGGACTACAATGAGCAGTTCTTC. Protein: CASSRGTGDYNEQFF.

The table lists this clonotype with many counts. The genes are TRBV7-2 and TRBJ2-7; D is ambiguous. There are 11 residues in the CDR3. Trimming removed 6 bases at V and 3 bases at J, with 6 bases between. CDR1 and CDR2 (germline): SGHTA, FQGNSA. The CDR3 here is CASSLLYEQYF. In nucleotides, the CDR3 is TGTGCCAGCAGTCTTCTCTACGAGCAGTACTTC. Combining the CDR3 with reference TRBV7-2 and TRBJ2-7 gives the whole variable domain GAGVSQSPSNKVTEKGKDVELRCDPISGHTALYWYRQSLGQGLEFLIYFQGNSAPDKSGLPSDRFSAERTGGSVSTLTIQRTQQEDSAVYLCASSLLYEQYFGPGTRLTVT.

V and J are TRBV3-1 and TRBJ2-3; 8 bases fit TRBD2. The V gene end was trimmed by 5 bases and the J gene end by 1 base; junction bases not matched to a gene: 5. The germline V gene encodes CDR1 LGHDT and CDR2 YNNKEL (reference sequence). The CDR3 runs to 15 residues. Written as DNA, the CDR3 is TGTGCCAGCAGCGCATCGGGACTAGGCACAGATACGCAGTATTTT. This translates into CASSASGLGTDTQYF.

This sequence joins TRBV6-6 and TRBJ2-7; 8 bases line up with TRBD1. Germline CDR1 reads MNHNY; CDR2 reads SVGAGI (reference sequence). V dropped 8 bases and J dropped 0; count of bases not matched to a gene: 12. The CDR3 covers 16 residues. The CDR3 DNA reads TGTGCCAGCTCGCGGAAAGGACAGGGCAGCTCCTACGAGCAGTACTTC. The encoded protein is CASSRKGQGSSYEQYF.

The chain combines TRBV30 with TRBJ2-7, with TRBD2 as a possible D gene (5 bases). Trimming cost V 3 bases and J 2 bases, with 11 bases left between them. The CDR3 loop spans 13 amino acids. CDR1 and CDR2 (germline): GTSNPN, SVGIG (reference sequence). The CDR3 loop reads CAWSRSGPYEQYF. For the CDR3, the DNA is TGTGCCTGGAGCCGGAGCGGCCCCTACGAGCAGTACTTC.

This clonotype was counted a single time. The CDR3 loop reads CASSPQIGASEQYF. The CDR3 DNA is TGTGCCAGCTCACCACAGATTGGGGCAAGCGAGCAGTACTTC. This sequence joins TRBV18 and TRBJ2-7, with D possibly matching TRBD1 (5 bases). V was cut by 1 base and J by 6 bases, with 13 bases left in between. The germline V gene has CDR1 KGHSH and CDR2 LQKENI. This CDR3 region has 14 residues.

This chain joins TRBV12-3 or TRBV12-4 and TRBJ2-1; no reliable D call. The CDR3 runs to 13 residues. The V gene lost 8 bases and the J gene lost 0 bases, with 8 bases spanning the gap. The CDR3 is CASGDASYNEQFF. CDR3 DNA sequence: TGTGCCAGCGGTGATGCCTCCTACAATGAGCAGTTCTTC.

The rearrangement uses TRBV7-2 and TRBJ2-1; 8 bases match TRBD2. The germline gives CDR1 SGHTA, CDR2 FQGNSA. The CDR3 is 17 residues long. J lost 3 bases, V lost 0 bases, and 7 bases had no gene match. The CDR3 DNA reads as TGTGCCAGCAGCTTAGCGGGGGCTAGCGGGCTCTACAATGAGCAGTTCTTC. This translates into CASSLAGASGLYNEQFF.

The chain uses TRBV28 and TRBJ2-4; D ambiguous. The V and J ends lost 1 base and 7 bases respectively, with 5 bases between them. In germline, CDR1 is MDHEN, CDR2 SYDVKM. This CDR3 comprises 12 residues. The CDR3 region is CASSLYRNIQYF. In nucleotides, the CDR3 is TGTGCCAGCAGTTTATACCGGAACATTCAGTACTTC.

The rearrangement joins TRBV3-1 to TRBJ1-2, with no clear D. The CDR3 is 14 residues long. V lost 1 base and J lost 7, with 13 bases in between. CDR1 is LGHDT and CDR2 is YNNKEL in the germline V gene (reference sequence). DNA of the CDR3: TGTGCCAGCAGCCAAGGGGAGAGGGTCGGTGGCTACACCTTC. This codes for CASSQGERVGGYTF. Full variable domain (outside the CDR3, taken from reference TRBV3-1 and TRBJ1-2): DTAVSQTPKYLVTQMGNDKSIKCEQNLGHDTMYWYKQDSKKFLKIMFSYNNKELIINETVPNRFSPKSPDKAHLNLHINSLELGDSAVYFCASSQGERVGGYTFGSGTRLTVV.

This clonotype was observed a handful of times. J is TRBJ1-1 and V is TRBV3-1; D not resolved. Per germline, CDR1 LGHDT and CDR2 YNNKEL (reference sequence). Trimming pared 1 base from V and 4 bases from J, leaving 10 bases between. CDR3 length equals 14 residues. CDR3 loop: CASSQVGRGTEAFF. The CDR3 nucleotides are TGTGCCAGCAGCCAAGTCGGGCGTGGCACTGAAGCTTTCTTT.

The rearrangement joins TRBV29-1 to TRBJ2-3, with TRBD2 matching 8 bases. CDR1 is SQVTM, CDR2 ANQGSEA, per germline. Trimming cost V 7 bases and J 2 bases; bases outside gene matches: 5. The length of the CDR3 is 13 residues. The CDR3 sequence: CSGGTRFTDTQYF. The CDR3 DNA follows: TGCAGCGGCGGGACTAGATTCACAGATACGCAGTATTTT.

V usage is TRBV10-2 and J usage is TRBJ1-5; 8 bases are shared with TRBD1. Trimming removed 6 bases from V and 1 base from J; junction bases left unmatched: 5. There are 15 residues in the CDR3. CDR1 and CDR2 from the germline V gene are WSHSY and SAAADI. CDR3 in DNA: TGCGCCAGCAGCGCAGGGGGCTCGAGCAATCAGCCCCAGCATTTT. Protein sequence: CASSAGGSSNQPQHF.

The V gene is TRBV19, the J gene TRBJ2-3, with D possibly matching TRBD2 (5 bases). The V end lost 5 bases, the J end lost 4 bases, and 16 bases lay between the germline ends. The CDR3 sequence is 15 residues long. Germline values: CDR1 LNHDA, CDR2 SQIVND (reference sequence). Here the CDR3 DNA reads TGTGCCAGTAGTGTACGTAAAGGGAGCGCAGATACGCAGTATTTT. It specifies CASSVRKGSADTQYF.

The CDR3 DNA follows: TGTGCCAGCTCACCATCTCGGGGAGACACTGAAGCTTTCTTT. This encodes CASSPSRGDTEAFF. The genes are TRBV18 and TRBJ1-1; D is ambiguous. Trimming shortened V by 2 bases and J by 3 bases, and 10 bases separated the two germline ends. CDR1 and CDR2 from the germline V gene are KGHSH and LQKENI. The CDR3 is 14 amino acids. The entire variable domain, with the rest obtained from reference TRBV18 and TRBJ1-1, is as follows: NAGVMQNPRHLVRRRGQEARLRCSPMKGHSHVYWYRQLPEEGLKFMVYLQKENIIDESGMPKERFSAEFPKEGPSILRIQQVVRGDSAAYFCASSPSRGDTEAFFGQGTRLTVV.

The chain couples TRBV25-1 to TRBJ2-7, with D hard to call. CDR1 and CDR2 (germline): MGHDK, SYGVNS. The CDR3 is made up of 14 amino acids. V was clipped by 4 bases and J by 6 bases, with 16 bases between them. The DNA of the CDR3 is TGTGCCAGCAGTGTAGGTATTGGCCCTTCCGAGCAGTACTTC. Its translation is CASSVGIGPSEQYF.

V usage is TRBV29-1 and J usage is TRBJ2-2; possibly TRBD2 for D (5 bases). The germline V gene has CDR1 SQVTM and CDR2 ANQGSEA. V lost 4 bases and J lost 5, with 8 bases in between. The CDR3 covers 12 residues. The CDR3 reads CSVGPGTGELFF. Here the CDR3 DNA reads TGCAGCGTTGGGCCGGGAACCGGGGAGCTGTTTTTT.

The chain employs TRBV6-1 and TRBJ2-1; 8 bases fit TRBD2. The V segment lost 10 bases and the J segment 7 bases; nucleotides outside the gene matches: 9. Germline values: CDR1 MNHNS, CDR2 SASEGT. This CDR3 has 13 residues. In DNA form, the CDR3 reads TGTGCCACCCGACTAGCGCGGGCAAATGAGCAGTTCTTC. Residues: CATRLARANEQFF.